Shown below are 2 T cell receptor beta chains from a single sample sequenced in a study of blood T cell repertoires in COVID-19. Assay used: immunoSEQ multiplex PCR; TCRdb lists only in-frame clones, some missing. This table holds about 140,000 clones, roughly 87% found once. Sequencing was carried out using peripheral blood. The receptors here all came from a woman aged 50 to 65 with acute or convalescent COVID-19.

This chain uses TRBV30 with TRBJ1-5, with 7 bases identical to TRBD1. With V trimmed by 3 bases and J by 2 bases, 4 bases remained unmatched. The CDR3 is made up of 14 amino acids. Germline CDR1 is GTSNPN and CDR2 is SVGIG (reference sequence). The CDR3 nucleotides read TGTGCCTGGAGCCCGCAGGGGGGCAATCAGCCCCAGCATTTT. This codes for CAWSPQGGNQPQHF.

This chain connects TRBV19 to TRBJ2-1, with a possible D match to TRBD1 (6 bases). This CDR3 is 14 amino acids long. CDR1 and CDR2 (germline): LNHDA, SQIVND (reference sequence). V was clipped by 3 bases and J by 7 bases, with 13 bases between them. Here the CDR3 reads CASSINRDRNEQFF. The CDR3 DNA reads as TGTGCCAGTAGTATTAACAGGGATAGGAATGAGCAGTTCTTC.